This T cell receptor beta chain was identified during a study of blood T cell repertoires in COVID-19. Study summary: COVID-19 samples, acute and convalescent, were from the United States, Italy and Spain. From T cells, B-cell-depleted T cells, or PBMCs came the material, which was cDNA or gDNA.

Deletions cut 0 bases from V and 3 bases from J, with 10 bases between. In germline, CDR1 is SGHRS, CDR2 YFSETQ. The CDR3 sequence is 15 residues long. Original data processing: Amplifying reference gene primers gave estimates of nucleated cell counts. The assay was immunoSEQ multiplex PCR, and TCRdb's table has in-frame clones only and misses some. The DNA was the basis for D and trimming; V, J and clone size are from that table. This table has about 90,000 clones, around 89% appearing once. The chain couples TRBV5-1 to TRBJ1-5, with a possible D match to TRBD1 (6 bases). The sample was peripheral blood. This clonotype was obtained from a man aged 60 to 69 with acute or convalescent COVID-19. CDR3 in amino acids: CASSLGAGDNQPQHF. CDR3 nucleotide sequence: TGCGCCAGCAGCTTGGGAGCAGGGGACAATCAGCCCCAGCATTTT.